This is a list of T cell receptor beta chains from one sample in a study of cytomegalovirus exposure and HLA in healthy donors. TCRdb's copy holds only in-frame clones and misses some; the assay was immunoSEQ multiplex PCR. Here the sample spans some 120,000 clones, 55% to 70% being singletons. Sample: PBMCs. These receptors were taken from a woman aged 25 to 39 in good health and CMV-seronegative. The CDR3 runs from the conserved cysteine through the conserved F or W. Fields, in order: clone size, D gene, V gene, J gene, CDR3 protein, CDR3 DNA. D genes are given only for firm matches. Only some rows state a clone size, as once, few, many or a class for expanded clones.

clone size: NA
D gene: NA
V gene: TRBV11-2
J gene: TRBJ2-7
CDR3 protein: CASSLGAGAPYEQYF
CDR3 DNA: TGTGCCAGCAGCCTCGGGGCAGGGGCCCCCTACGAGCAGTACTTC

clone size: NA
D gene: NA
V gene: TRBV5-1
J gene: TRBJ2-5
CDR3 protein: CASSREETQYF
CDR3 DNA: TGCGCCAGCAGTCGTGAAGAGACCCAGTACTTC

clone size: NA
D gene: TRBD2
V gene: TRBV27
J gene: TRBJ2-1
CDR3 protein: CASRAGLGYNEQFF
CDR3 DNA: TGTGCCAGCAGGGCGGGACTAGGGTACAATGAGCAGTTCTTC

clone size: NA
D gene: TRBD2
V gene: TRBV7-9
J gene: TRBJ2-7
CDR3 protein: CASSPTGLAGGSSYEQYF
CDR3 DNA: TGTGCCAGCAGCCCCACGGGGTTAGCGGGAGGTAGCTCCTACGAGCAGTACTTC

clone size: few
D gene: NA
V gene: TRBV7-9
J gene: TRBJ2-1
CDR3 protein: CASSGWTGNNEQFF
CDR3 DNA: TGTGCCAGCAGCGGTTGGACTGGGAACAATGAGCAGTTCTTC

clone size: NA
D gene: TRBD1
V gene: TRBV28
J gene: TRBJ2-1
CDR3 protein: CASSPGTGGYNEQFF
CDR3 DNA: TGTGCCAGCAGTCCAGGGACAGGGGGTTACAATGAGCAGTTCTTC

clone size: NA
D gene: NA
V gene: TRBV4-3
J gene: TRBJ1-2
CDR3 protein: CASSQVLGGRGYTF
CDR3 DNA: TGCGCCAGCAGCCAAGTTTTAGGAGGACGTGGCTACACCTTC

clone size: NA
D gene: NA
V gene: TRBV9
J gene: TRBJ2-1
CDR3 protein: CASSVVSVTSYNEQFF
CDR3 DNA: TGTGCCAGCAGCGTAGTCAGCGTAACCTCCTACAATGAGCAGTTCTTC

clone size: NA
D gene: TRBD2
V gene: TRBV6-1
J gene: TRBJ2-7
CDR3 protein: CASSMTAGESYEQYF
CDR3 DNA: TGTGCCAGCAGCATGACAGCGGGAGAGTCCTACGAGCAGTACTTC

clone size: NA
D gene: NA
V gene: TRBV4-1
J gene: TRBJ2-4
CDR3 protein: CASSQVYIAKNIQYF
CDR3 DNA: TGCGCCAGCAGCCAAGTTTACATAGCCAAAAACATTCAGTACTTC

clone size: NA
D gene: TRBD2
V gene: TRBV15
J gene: TRBJ2-1
CDR3 protein: CATSRILAGAYNEQFF
CDR3 DNA: TGTGCCACTAGCAGAATCCTAGCGGGAGCTTACAATGAGCAGTTCTTC

clone size: NA
D gene: TRBD2
V gene: TRBV9
J gene: TRBJ2-7
CDR3 protein: CASSVARAGGLNEQYF
CDR3 DNA: TGTGCCAGCAGCGTAGCTCGAGCGGGAGGCCTTAACGAGCAGTACTTC

clone size: NA
D gene: TRBD1
V gene: TRBV4-1
J gene: TRBJ1-2
CDR3 protein: CASSQDGTDLHGYTF
CDR3 DNA: TGCGCCAGCAGCCAAGATGGGACAGACTTGCATGGCTACACCTTC

clone size: NA
D gene: TRBD2
V gene: TRBV11-1
J gene: TRBJ2-5
CDR3 protein: CASSRPRGLALETQYF
CDR3 DNA: TGTGCCAGCAGCAGACCGCGGGGACTAGCGCTAGAGACCCAGTACTTC

clone size: NA
D gene: TRBD1
V gene: TRBV25-1
J gene: TRBJ2-7
CDR3 protein: CASRGTGGYEQYF
CDR3 DNA: TGTGCCAGCAGAGGAACAGGGGGCTACGAGCAGTACTTC

clone size: NA
D gene: NA
V gene: TRBV11-3
J gene: TRBJ1-3
CDR3 protein: CASSPPEGNTIYF
CDR3 DNA: TGTGCCAGCAGCCCCCCGGAGGGAAACACCATATATTTT

clone size: NA
D gene: TRBD2
V gene: TRBV2
J gene: TRBJ2-3
CDR3 protein: CASRPALGGRNTQYF
CDR3 DNA: TGTGCCAGCAGGCCCGCTCTGGGCGGGAGAAATACGCAGTATTTT

clone size: NA
D gene: NA
V gene: TRBV5-1
J gene: TRBJ2-3
CDR3 protein: CASRDQGLFSDTQYF
CDR3 DNA: TGCGCCAGCAGGGATCAGGGGTTGTTCTCAGATACGCAGTATTTT

clone size: NA
D gene: TRBD2
V gene: TRBV7-2
J gene: TRBJ2-7
CDR3 protein: CASSDGGAYEQYF
CDR3 DNA: TGTGCCAGCAGTGACGGGGGGGCTTACGAGCAGTACTTC

clone size: few
D gene: NA
V gene: TRBV9
J gene: TRBJ1-3
CDR3 protein: CASSVEPGGSGNTIYF
CDR3 DNA: TGTGCCAGCAGCGTAGAGCCCGGGGGCTCTGGAAACACCATATATTTT

clone size: NA
D gene: NA
V gene: TRBV19
J gene: TRBJ1-5
CDR3 protein: CASSIRGGQPQHF
CDR3 DNA: TGTGCCAGTAGTATCCGGGGGGGTCAGCCCCAGCATTTT

clone size: NA
D gene: NA
V gene: TRBV2
J gene: TRBJ1-5
CDR3 protein: CASSDDIYYQPQHF
CDR3 DNA: TGTGCCAGCAGTGACGATATCTATTACCAGCCCCAGCATTTT

clone size: NA
D gene: TRBD1
V gene: TRBV28
J gene: TRBJ1-2
CDR3 protein: CATRQGVGYGYTF
CDR3 DNA: TGTGCCACCAGACAGGGGGTGGGGTATGGCTACACCTTC

clone size: NA
D gene: NA
V gene: TRBV20-1
J gene: TRBJ1-1
CDR3 protein: CSAGEATEAFF
CDR3 DNA: TGCAGTGCTGGGGAGGCCACTGAAGCTTTCTTT

clone size: NA
D gene: TRBD2
V gene: TRBV20-1
J gene: TRBJ2-3
CDR3 protein: CSHLSGGWQYF
CDR3 DNA: TGCAGCCACCTATCCGGGGGGTGGCAGTATTTT

clone size: few
D gene: NA
V gene: TRBV6-5
J gene: TRBJ2-7
CDR3 protein: CASTPTGFSSYEQYF
CDR3 DNA: TGTGCCAGCACCCCCACAGGGTTCAGCTCCTACGAGCAGTACTTC

clone size: NA
D gene: TRBD1
V gene: TRBV7-9
J gene: TRBJ1-1
CDR3 protein: CASSFEKPGQGRTEAFF
CDR3 DNA: TGTGCCAGCAGCTTCGAAAAACCGGGACAGGGAAGAACTGAAGCTTTCTTT

clone size: NA
D gene: TRBD1
V gene: TRBV7-2
J gene: TRBJ2-1
CDR3 protein: CASSHRQGPYNEQFF
CDR3 DNA: TGTGCCAGCAGCCACCGACAGGGGCCCTACAATGAGCAGTTCTTC

clone size: NA
D gene: TRBD2
V gene: TRBV9
J gene: TRBJ2-3
CDR3 protein: CASSLGLAGTDTQYF
CDR3 DNA: TGTGCCAGCAGCCTCGGACTAGCGGGAACAGATACGCAGTATTTT

clone size: NA
D gene: TRBD2
V gene: TRBV7-3
J gene: TRBJ2-2
CDR3 protein: CASSLTRLAGGPGELFF
CDR3 DNA: TGTGCCAGCAGCCTTACCCGTCTAGCGGGAGGGCCCGGGGAGCTGTTTTTT

clone size: NA
D gene: TRBD1
V gene: TRBV2
J gene: TRBJ1-2
CDR3 protein: CASRVQGPGYTF
CDR3 DNA: TGTGCCAGCAGGGTACAGGGGCCTGGCTACACCTTC

clone size: NA
D gene: TRBD2
V gene: TRBV5-6
J gene: TRBJ2-3
CDR3 protein: CASSSLAGNTDTQYF
CDR3 DNA: TGTGCCAGCAGCTCACTAGCGGGCAATACAGATACGCAGTATTTT

clone size: NA
D gene: NA
V gene: TRBV19
J gene: TRBJ2-1
CDR3 protein: CASSIGSSYNEQFF
CDR3 DNA: TGTGCCAGTAGTATAGGGAGCTCCTACAATGAGCAGTTCTTC

clone size: NA
D gene: TRBD2
V gene: TRBV4-2
J gene: TRBJ2-3
CDR3 protein: CASSQARRISGRRRTDTQYF
CDR3 DNA: TGTGCCAGCAGCCAAGCCCGGAGGATTAGCGGGAGAAGAAGGACAGATACGCAGTATTTT

clone size: once
D gene: TRBD2
V gene: TRBV27
J gene: TRBJ2-7
CDR3 protein: CASSLSGSYEQYF
CDR3 DNA: TGTGCCAGCAGTTTAAGCGGGAGCTACGAGCAGTACTTC

clone size: NA
D gene: NA
V gene: TRBV25-1
J gene: TRBJ2-7
CDR3 protein: CASSEYRERNEQYF
CDR3 DNA: TGTGCCAGCAGTGAATATCGGGAGCGTAACGAGCAGTACTTC

clone size: few
D gene: TRBD2
V gene: TRBV4-1
J gene: TRBJ2-5
CDR3 protein: CASSPVERGQETQYF
CDR3 DNA: TGCGCCAGCAGCCCGGTGGAGCGGGGACAAGAGACCCAGTACTTC

clone size: NA
D gene: NA
V gene: TRBV6-4
J gene: TRBJ2-1
CDR3 protein: CASSDRRDSSYNEQFF
CDR3 DNA: TGTGCCAGCAGTGACAGGCGGGACAGCTCCTACAATGAGCAGTTCTTC

clone size: NA
D gene: TRBD1
V gene: TRBV27
J gene: TRBJ1-2
CDR3 protein: CASSFPPQGDYGYTF
CDR3 DNA: TGTGCCAGCAGTTTCCCACCCCAGGGGGACTATGGCTACACCTTC

clone size: NA
D gene: NA
V gene: TRBV20-1
J gene: TRBJ2-7
CDR3 protein: CSAEPYEQYF
CDR3 DNA: TGCAGTGCTGAACCCTACGAGCAGTACTTC

clone size: NA
D gene: TRBD1
V gene: TRBV18
J gene: TRBJ1-2
CDR3 protein: CASSPRQGLHGYTF
CDR3 DNA: TGTGCCAGCTCACCGAGACAGGGGCTGCATGGCTACACCTTC

clone size: NA
D gene: NA
V gene: TRBV19
J gene: TRBJ1-5
CDR3 protein: CASSLKLGTTGNQPQHF
CDR3 DNA: TGTGCCAGTAGCCTAAAACTCGGGACAACTGGCAATCAGCCCCAGCATTTT

clone size: NA
D gene: NA
V gene: TRBV11-2
J gene: TRBJ2-1
CDR3 protein: CASSTIGGSSYNEQFF
CDR3 DNA: TGTGCCAGCAGCACAATAGGGGGAAGCTCCTACAATGAGCAGTTCTTC

clone size: NA
D gene: TRBD1
V gene: TRBV27
J gene: TRBJ2-2
CDR3 protein: CASSPRDRGSGELFF
CDR3 DNA: TGTGCCAGCAGTCCCCGGGACAGGGGGTCCGGGGAGCTGTTTTTT

clone size: NA
D gene: NA
V gene: TRBV11-2
J gene: TRBJ1-1
CDR3 protein: CASSTKDSEAFF
CDR3 DNA: TGTGCCAGCAGCACCAAGGACAGCGAAGCTTTCTTT

clone size: NA
D gene: TRBD1
V gene: TRBV7-6
J gene: TRBJ1-6
CDR3 protein: CASKLGQRDYNSPLHF
CDR3 DNA: TGTGCCAGCAAGTTGGGACAGCGAGATTATAATTCACCCCTCCACTTT

clone size: NA
D gene: NA
V gene: TRBV19
J gene: TRBJ1-5
CDR3 protein: CASSRGRDQPQHF
CDR3 DNA: TGTGCCAGTAGCAGGGGACGGGACCAGCCCCAGCATTTT

clone size: few
D gene: NA
V gene: TRBV2
J gene: TRBJ1-4
CDR3 protein: CASRRDISEKLFF
CDR3 DNA: TGTGCCAGCAGACGGGACATTTCTGAAAAACTGTTTTTT

clone size: NA
D gene: NA
V gene: TRBV5-8
J gene: TRBJ1-5
CDR3 protein: CASSLRQYQPQHF
CDR3 DNA: TGTGCCAGCAGCTTGCGACAGTATCAGCCCCAGCATTTT

clone size: few
D gene: NA
V gene: TRBV20-1
J gene: TRBJ1-1
CDR3 protein: CSAWGPEAFF
CDR3 DNA: TGCAGTGCCTGGGGGCCTGAAGCTTTCTTT

clone size: NA
D gene: TRBD2
V gene: TRBV10-2
J gene: TRBJ2-7
CDR3 protein: CASSPWDPGTSDYEQYF
CDR3 DNA: TGCGCCAGCAGTCCATGGGACCCCGGGACTAGCGACTACGAGCAGTACTTC

clone size: NA
D gene: NA
V gene: TRBV4-1
J gene: TRBJ1-1
CDR3 protein: CASSQVEGRSEAFF
CDR3 DNA: TGCGCCAGCAGCCAGGTGGAGGGGAGGTCTGAAGCTTTCTTT

clone size: NA
D gene: NA
V gene: TRBV30
J gene: TRBJ2-4
CDR3 protein: CAWSVSVGIQYF
CDR3 DNA: TGTGCCTGGAGTGTATCCGTCGGCATTCAGTACTTC